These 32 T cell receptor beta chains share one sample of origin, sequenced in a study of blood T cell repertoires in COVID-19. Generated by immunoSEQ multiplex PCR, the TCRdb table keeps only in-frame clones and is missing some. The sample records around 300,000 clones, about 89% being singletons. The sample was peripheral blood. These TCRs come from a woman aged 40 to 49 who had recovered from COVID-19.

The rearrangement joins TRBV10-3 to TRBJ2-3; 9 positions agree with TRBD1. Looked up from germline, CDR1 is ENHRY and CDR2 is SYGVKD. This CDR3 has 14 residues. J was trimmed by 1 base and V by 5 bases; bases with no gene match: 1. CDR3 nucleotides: TGTGCCATCAGTAGGGACAGGGGCACAGATACGCAGTATTTT. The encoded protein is CAISRDRGTDTQYF.

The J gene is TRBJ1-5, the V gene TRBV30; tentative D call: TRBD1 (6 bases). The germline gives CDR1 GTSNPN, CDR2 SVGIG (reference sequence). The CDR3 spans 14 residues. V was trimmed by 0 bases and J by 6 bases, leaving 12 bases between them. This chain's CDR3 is CAWSVLLGGQPQHF. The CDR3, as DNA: TGTGCCTGGAGTGTCCTCCTAGGGGGTCAGCCCCAGCATTTT.

CDR3 bases: TGCGCCAGCAGTGACCTAACGGGACAGGGCTACGAGCAGTACTTC. It yields the protein CASSDLTGQGYEQYF. This chain connects TRBV10-2 to TRBJ2-7, with 9 bases matching TRBD1. The CDR3 sequence is 15 residues long. J lost 3 bases, V lost 3 bases, and 6 bases had no gene match. Germline assignment: CDR1 WSHSY and CDR2 SAAADI.

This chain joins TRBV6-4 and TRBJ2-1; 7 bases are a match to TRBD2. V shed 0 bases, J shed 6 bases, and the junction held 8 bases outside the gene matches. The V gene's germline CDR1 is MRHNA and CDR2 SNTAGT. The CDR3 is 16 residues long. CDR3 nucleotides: TGTGCCAGCAGTGACTCAGGTGGGAGGGCCTTCAATGAGCAGTTCTTC. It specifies CASSDSGGRAFNEQFF.

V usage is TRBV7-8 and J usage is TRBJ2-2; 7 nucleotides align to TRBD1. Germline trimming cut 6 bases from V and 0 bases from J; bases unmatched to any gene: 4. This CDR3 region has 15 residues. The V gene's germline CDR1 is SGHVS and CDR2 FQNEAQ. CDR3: CASRSQGANTGELFF. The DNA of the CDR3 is TGTGCCAGCAGATCGCAGGGGGCGAACACCGGGGAGCTGTTTTTT. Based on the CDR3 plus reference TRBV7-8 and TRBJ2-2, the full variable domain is GAGVSQSPRYKVAKRGQDVALRCDPISGHVSLFWYQQALGQGPEFLTYFQNEAQLDKSGLPSDRFFAERPEGSVSTLKIQRTQQEDSAVYLCASRSQGANTGELFFGEGSRLTVL.

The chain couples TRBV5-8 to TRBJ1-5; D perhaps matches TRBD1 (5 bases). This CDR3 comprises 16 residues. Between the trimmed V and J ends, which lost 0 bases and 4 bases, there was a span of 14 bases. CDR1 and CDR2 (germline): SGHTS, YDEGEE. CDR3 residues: CASSLALGQQNQPQHF. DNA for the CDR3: TGTGCCAGCAGCTTGGCCCTCGGACAACAAAATCAGCCCCAGCATTTT.

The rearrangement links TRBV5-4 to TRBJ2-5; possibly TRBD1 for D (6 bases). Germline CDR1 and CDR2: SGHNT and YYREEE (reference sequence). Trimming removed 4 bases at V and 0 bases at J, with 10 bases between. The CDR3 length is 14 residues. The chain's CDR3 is CASSGTGYQETQYF. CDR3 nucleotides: TGTGCCAGCAGCGGAACAGGGTACCAAGAGACCCAGTACTTC.

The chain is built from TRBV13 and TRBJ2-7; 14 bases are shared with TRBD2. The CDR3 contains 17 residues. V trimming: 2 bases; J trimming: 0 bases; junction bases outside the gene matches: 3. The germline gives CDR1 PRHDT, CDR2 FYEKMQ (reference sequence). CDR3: CASSLSGTSGGSYEQYF. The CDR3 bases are TGTGCCAGCAGCTTATCGGGGACTAGCGGGGGCTCCTACGAGCAGTACTTC.

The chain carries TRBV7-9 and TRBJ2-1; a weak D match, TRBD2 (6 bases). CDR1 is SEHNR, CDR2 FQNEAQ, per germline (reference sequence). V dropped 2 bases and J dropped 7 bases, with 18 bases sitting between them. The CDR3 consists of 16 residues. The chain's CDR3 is CASSLYPGLLRNEQFF. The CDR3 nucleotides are TGTGCCAGCAGCTTATACCCGGGACTCTTACGGAATGAGCAGTTCTTC.

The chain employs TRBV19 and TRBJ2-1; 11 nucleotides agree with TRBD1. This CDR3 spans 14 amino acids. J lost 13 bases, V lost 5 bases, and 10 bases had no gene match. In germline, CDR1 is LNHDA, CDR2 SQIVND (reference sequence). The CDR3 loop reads CASSEDRGRGRQFF. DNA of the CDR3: TGTGCCAGTAGTGAGGACAGGGGGCGCGGGCGTCAGTTCTTC.

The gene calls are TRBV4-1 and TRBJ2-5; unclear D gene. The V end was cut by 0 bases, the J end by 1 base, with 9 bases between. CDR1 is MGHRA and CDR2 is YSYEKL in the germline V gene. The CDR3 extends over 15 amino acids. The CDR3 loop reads CASSQESGGQETQYF. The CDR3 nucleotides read TGCGCCAGCAGCCAAGAATCGGGTGGCCAAGAGACCCAGTACTTC.

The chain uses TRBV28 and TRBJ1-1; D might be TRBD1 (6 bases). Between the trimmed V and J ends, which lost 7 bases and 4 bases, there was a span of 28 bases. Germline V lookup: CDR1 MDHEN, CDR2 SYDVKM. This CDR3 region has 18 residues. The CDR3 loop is CASNGVLWQGNFGTEAFF. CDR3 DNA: TGTGCCAGCAACGGGGTACTGTGGCAGGGGAATTTTGGCACTGAAGCTTTCTTT. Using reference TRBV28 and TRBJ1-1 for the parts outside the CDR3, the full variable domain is DVKVTQSSRYLVKRTGEKVFLECVQDMDHENMFWYRQDPGLGLRLIYFSYDVKMKEKGDIPEGYSVSREKKERFSLILESASTNQTSMYLCASNGVLWQGNFGTEAFFGQGTRLTVV.

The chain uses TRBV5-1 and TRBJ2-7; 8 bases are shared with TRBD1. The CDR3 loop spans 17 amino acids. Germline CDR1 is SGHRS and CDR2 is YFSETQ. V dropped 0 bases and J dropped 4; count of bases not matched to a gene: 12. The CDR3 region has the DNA TGCGCCAGCAGCTTGGTGGCAGGGGGCGTTTTTGGGTACGAGCAGTACTTC. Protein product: CASSLVAGGVFGYEQYF.

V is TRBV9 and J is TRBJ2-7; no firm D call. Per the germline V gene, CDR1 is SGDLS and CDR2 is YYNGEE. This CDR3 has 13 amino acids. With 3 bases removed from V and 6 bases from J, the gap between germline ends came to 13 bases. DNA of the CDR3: TGTGCCAGCAGCGAGACTCCTACTACCGAGCAGTACTTC. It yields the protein CASSETPTTEQYF.

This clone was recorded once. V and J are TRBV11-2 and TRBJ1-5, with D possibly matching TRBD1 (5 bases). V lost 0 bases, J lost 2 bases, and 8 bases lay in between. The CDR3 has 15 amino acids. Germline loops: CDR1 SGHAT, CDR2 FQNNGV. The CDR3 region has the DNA TGTGCCAGCAGCTTAGACAGGGCGGGCAATCAGCCCCAGCATTTT. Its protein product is CASSLDRAGNQPQHF.

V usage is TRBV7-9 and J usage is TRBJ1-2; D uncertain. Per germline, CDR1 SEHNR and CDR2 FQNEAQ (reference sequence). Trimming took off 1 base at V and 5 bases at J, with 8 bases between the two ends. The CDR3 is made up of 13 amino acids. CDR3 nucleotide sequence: TGTGCCAGCAGCTTAGATGGAGGGTATGGCTACACCTTC. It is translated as CASSLDGGYGYTF. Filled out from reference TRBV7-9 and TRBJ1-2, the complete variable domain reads DTGVSQNPRHKITKRGQNVTFRCDPISEHNRLYWYRQTLGQGPEFLTYFQNEAQLEKSRLLSDRFSAERPKGSFSTLEIQRTEQGDSAMYLCASSLDGGYGYTFGSGTRLTVV.

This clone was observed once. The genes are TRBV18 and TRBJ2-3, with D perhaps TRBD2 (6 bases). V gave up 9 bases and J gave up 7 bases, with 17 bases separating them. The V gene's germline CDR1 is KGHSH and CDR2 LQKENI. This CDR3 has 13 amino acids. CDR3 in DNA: TGTGCCAGGGGGGTGGCGGGACTCAATACGCAGTATTTT. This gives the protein CARGVAGLNTQYF.

Written as DNA, the CDR3 is TGTGCCAGCAGTTTTTATAGCAATCAGCCCCAGCATTTT. Residues: CASSFYSNQPQHF. V usage is TRBV2 and J usage is TRBJ1-5, with D unclear. Germline CDR1 reads SNHLY; CDR2 reads FYNNEI. CDR3 length: 13 amino acids. Trimming took off 5 bases at V and 0 bases at J, with 5 bases between the two ends.

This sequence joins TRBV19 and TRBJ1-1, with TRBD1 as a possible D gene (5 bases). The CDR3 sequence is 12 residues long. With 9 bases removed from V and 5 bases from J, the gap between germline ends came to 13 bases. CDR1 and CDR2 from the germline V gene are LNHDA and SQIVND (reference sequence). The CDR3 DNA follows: TGTGCCAGCCGGGAGGCAGGGACTGAAGCTTTCTTT. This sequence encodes CASREAGTEAFF.

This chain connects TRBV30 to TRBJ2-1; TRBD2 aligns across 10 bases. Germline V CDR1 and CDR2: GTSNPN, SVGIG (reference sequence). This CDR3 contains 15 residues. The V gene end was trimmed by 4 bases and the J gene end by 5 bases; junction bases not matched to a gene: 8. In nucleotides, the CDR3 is TGTGCCTGGAACCTAGCGGGAGAAATCAACAATGAGCAGTTCTTC. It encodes CAWNLAGEINNEQFF.

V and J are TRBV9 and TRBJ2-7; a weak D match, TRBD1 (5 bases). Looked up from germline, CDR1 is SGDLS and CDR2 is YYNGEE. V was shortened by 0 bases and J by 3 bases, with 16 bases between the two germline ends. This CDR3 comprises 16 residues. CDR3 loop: CASSVEVGALGYEQYF. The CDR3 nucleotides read TGTGCCAGCAGCGTAGAGGTAGGGGCTTTGGGCTACGAGCAGTACTTC.

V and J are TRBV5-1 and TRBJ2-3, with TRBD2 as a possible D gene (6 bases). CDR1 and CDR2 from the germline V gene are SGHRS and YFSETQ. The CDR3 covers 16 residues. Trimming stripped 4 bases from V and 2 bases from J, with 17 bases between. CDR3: CASSHAGLISTDTQYF. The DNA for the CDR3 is TGCGCCAGCAGCCATGCGGGATTAATCTCCACAGATACGCAGTATTTT.

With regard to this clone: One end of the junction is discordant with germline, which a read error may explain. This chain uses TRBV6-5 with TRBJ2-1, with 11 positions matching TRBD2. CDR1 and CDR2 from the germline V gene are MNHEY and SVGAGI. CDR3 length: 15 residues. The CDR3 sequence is CASSYLAGGPNEQFF. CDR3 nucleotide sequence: TGTGCCAGCAGCTACTTAGCGGGAGGGCCCAATGAGCAGTTCTTC.

The CDR3 region is CASSSYRAPNEKLFF. The CDR3 coding sequence is TGTGCCAGCAGCTCGTACAGGGCACCTAATGAAAAACTGTTTTTT. The chain employs TRBV7-9 and TRBJ1-4; TRBD1 is a possible D gene (6 bases). V lost 4 bases and J lost 3, with 12 bases in between. The germline gives CDR1 SEHNR, CDR2 FQNEAQ (reference sequence). The CDR3 has 15 residues.

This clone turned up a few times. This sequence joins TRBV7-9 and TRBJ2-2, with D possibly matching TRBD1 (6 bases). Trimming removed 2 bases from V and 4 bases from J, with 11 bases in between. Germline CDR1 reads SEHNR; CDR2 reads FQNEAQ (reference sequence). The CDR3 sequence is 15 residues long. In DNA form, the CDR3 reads TGTGCCAGCAGCTTATCCAGGGGTGCCACCGGGGAGCTGTTTTTT. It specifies CASSLSRGATGELFF.

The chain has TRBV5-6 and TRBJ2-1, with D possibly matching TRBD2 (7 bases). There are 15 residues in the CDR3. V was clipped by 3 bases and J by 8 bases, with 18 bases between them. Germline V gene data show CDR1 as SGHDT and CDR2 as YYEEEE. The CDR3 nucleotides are TGTGCCAGCAGCTCGGGGGGCGGGATCTGGGATGAGCAGTTCTTC. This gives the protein CASSSGGGIWDEQFF.

The CDR3 region has the DNA TGTGCCAGCAGTTCCGCCGGGACTAGACGGTACGAGCAGTACTTC. The encoded protein is CASSSAGTRRYEQYF. V usage is TRBV27 and J usage is TRBJ2-7; 8 bases match TRBD2. J was trimmed by 4 bases and V by 4 bases; bases with no gene match: 9. CDR3 length: 15 residues. Looked up from germline, CDR1 is MNHEY and CDR2 is SMNVEV (reference sequence).

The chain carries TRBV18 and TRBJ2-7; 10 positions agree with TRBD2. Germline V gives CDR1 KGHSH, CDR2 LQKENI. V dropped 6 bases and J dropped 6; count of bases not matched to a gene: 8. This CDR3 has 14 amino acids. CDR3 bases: TGTGCCAGCTCGCTTGGACTAGCGGCCCTCGAGCAGTACTTC. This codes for CASSLGLAALEQYF. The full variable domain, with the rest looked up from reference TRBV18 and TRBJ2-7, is NAGVMQNPRHLVRRRGQEARLRCSPMKGHSHVYWYRQLPEEGLKFMVYLQKENIIDESGMPKERFSAEFPKEGPSILRIQQVVRGDSAAYFCASSLGLAALEQYFGPGTRLTVT.

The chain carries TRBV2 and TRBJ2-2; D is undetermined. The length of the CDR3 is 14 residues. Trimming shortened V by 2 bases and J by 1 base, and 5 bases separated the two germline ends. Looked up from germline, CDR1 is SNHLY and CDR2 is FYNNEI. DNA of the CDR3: TGTGCCAGCAGTGAACGGGTGAACACCGGGGAGCTGTTTTTT. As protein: CASSERVNTGELFF.

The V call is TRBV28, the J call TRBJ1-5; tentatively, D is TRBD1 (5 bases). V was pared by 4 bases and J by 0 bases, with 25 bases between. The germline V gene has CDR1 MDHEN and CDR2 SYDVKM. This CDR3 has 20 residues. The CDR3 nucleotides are TGTGCCAGCAGTTCCACACCGATGACGACAGCTTCTCTTAGCAATCAGCCCCAGCATTTT. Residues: CASSSTPMTTASLSNQPQHF.

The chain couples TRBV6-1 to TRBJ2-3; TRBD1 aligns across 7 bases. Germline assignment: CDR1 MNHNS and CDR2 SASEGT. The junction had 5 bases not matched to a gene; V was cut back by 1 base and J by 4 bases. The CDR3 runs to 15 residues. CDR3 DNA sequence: TGTGCCAGCAGTGAAGTAGCGCAGGGGGCAGATACGCAGTATTTT. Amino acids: CASSEVAQGADTQYF.

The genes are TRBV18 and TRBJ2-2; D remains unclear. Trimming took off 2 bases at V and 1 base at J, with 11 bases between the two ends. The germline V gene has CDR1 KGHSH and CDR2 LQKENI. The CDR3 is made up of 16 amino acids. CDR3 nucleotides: TGTGCCAGCTCACCATGGGCTACCGGGAACACCGGGGAGCTGTTTTTT. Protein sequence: CASSPWATGNTGELFF.